The source of this T cell receptor beta chain is a study of blood T cell repertoires in COVID-19. As handled by the study authors: The assay estimated nucleated cells by amplifying reference gene primers. This table comes from immunoSEQ multiplex PCR, and its TCRdb copy is limited to in-frame clones, with some not included. The V and J calls and clone size are taken from that table; D and trimming were inferred from the DNA. The sample lists roughly 400,000 clones; 90% were seen once. Germline CDR1 reads SNHLY; CDR2 reads FYNNEI. With 9 bases removed from V and 6 bases from J, the gap between germline ends came to 10 bases. The CDR3 has 11 residues. Each participant's cohort was designated according to participant-reported clinical history. Recovered participants had two consecutive negative NP/OP PCR tests, healthcare professional clearance, or symptom resolution.

The sequence was obtained from a man aged 18 to 35 who had recovered from COVID-19. V and J are TRBV2 and TRBJ2-3; TRBD1 is a possible D gene (6 bases). Sequenced: PBMCs or T cells enriched from blood (not recorded which). CDR3 sequence reads: CASSQGDTQYF. DNA for the CDR3: TGTGCCAGTTCCCAGGGGGATACGCAGTATTTT.